Presented here are 27 T cell receptor beta chains from one specimen sequenced in a study of T cells after yellow fever vaccination. TCRdb used MiXCR to reprocess the 5' RACE reads, holding one entry per CDR3 protein. The profile shows some 500,000 distinct CDR3 sequences, roughly 13% of them singletons. This specimen consisted of PBMCs, obtained on the day of the yellow fever booster vaccination. The receptors stem from a man aged 25 to 40 who received the YFV17D yellow fever vaccine.

The chain recombines TRBV20-1 with TRBJ2-7; D is possibly TRBD1 (6 bases). Germline V CDR1 and CDR2: DFQATT, SNEGSKA (reference sequence). The CDR3 is 12 amino acids. The V gene lost 3 bases and the J gene lost 4 bases, with 10 bases spanning the gap. The DNA of the CDR3 is TGCAGTGCTAGTGGGGGCCGGTACGAGCAGTACTTC. Protein product: CSASGGRYEQYF.

The rearrangement uses TRBV15 and TRBJ2-3; D not resolved. CDR3 length: 15 residues. Germline CDR1 is LNHNV and CDR2 is YYDKDF (reference sequence). Trimming removed 0 bases from V and 3 bases from J, with 10 bases in between. CDR3 sequence: CATSRDGGRTDTQYF. CDR3 DNA sequence: TGTGCCACCAGCAGAGACGGCGGTCGGACAGATACGCAGTATTTT.

This clonotype showed up just a few times. The chain joins TRBV4-3 to TRBJ2-4, with D uncertain. Trimming pared 3 bases from V and 0 bases from J, leaving 12 bases between. Per the germline V gene, CDR1 is LGHNA and CDR2 is YSLEER. There are 16 residues in the CDR3. The CDR3 DNA follows: TGCGCCAGCAGCCATGGGCGAGGTGCAGCCAAAAACATTCAGTACTTC. Its translation is CASSHGRGAAKNIQYF.

The chain carries TRBV6-2 or TRBV6-3 and TRBJ1-2; no reliable D call. V was pared by 6 bases and J by 2 bases, with 19 bases between. Germline V CDR1 and CDR2: MNHEY, SVGEGT. The CDR3 extends over 16 amino acids. CDR3 bases: TGTGCCAGCAGCGCCGCACTCGGGAGCTCAAACTATGGCTACACCTTC. As protein: CASSAALGSSNYGYTF.

This clonotype was observed a handful of times. The chain links TRBV7-2 to TRBJ1-3; D may be TRBD1 (6 bases). The CDR3 consists of 14 residues. Trimming took 7 bases from V and 3 from J, leaving 13 bases between them. CDR1 and CDR2 from the germline V gene are SGHTA and FQGNSA. The CDR3 DNA sequence: TGTGCCAGCACTCCGAGGGGGGGTGGAAACACCATATATTTT. It codes for CASTPRGGGNTIYF. Using reference TRBV7-2 and TRBJ1-3 for the parts outside the CDR3, the full variable domain is GAGVSQSPSNKVTEKGKDVELRCDPISGHTALYWYRQSLGQGLEFLIYFQGNSAPDKSGLPSDRFSAERTGGSVSTLTIQRTQQEDSAVYLCASTPRGGGNTIYFGEGSWLTVV.

The gene calls are TRBV18 and TRBJ2-7; 15 nucleotides agree with TRBD2. Germline V lookup: CDR1 KGHSH, CDR2 LQKENI. The CDR3 contains 18 residues. The V segment lost 2 bases and the J segment 3 bases; nucleotides outside the gene matches: 8. CDR3 protein: CASSPSGTSGRSFYEQYF. Written as DNA, the CDR3 is TGTGCCAGCTCACCATCCGGGACTAGCGGGAGGTCGTTCTACGAGCAGTACTTC.

This clonotype has at least ten counts. This chain links TRBV3-1 with TRBJ2-1, with D hard to call. Trimming cost V 1 base and J 6 bases, with 4 bases left between them. The CDR3 covers 12 residues. Germline CDR1 LGHDT, CDR2 YNNKEL (reference sequence). DNA for the CDR3: TGTGCCAGCAGCCAAGTCTCCAATGAGCAGTTCTTC. It translates to CASSQVSNEQFF.

The rearrangement joins TRBV11-2 to TRBJ1-3; perhaps TRBD1 as D (5 bases). The CDR3 sequence is 15 residues long. V was shortened by 1 base and J by 1 base, with 8 bases between the two germline ends. CDR1 and CDR2 from the germline V gene are SGHAT and FQNNGV. The CDR3 DNA is TGTGCCAGCAGCTTAGTGGGGGGATCTGGAAACACCATATATTTT. Its protein product is CASSLVGGSGNTIYF.

This clonotype showed up just a few times. The J gene is TRBJ1-3, the V gene TRBV7-2; 7 nucleotides align to TRBD1. Germline-derived CDR1 and CDR2 are SGHTA and FQGNSA. With V trimmed by 4 bases and J by 0 bases, 6 bases remained unmatched. This CDR3 has 16 residues. The CDR3 region is CASSSKDRFSGNTIYF. The CDR3 bases are TGTGCCAGCAGCTCAAAGGACAGGTTCTCTGGAAACACCATATATTTT. The variable domain in full, completed from reference TRBV7-2 and TRBJ1-3, reads GAGVSQSPSNKVTEKGKDVELRCDPISGHTALYWYRQSLGQGLEFLIYFQGNSAPDKSGLPSDRFSAERTGGSVSTLTIQRTQQEDSAVYLCASSSKDRFSGNTIYFGEGSWLTVV.

The table lists this clonotype with a few counts. The J gene is TRBJ2-7, the V gene TRBV28; 9 bases fit TRBD1. CDR1 and CDR2 (germline): MDHEN, SYDVKM. The CDR3 spans 14 residues. V shed 8 bases and J 5 bases; nucleotides not matched to a gene: 10. This chain's CDR3 is CASVRMGQGHEQYF. CDR3 bases: TGTGCCAGCGTTAGAATGGGACAGGGCCACGAGCAGTACTTC.

This chain joins TRBV6-5 and TRBJ1-2; D possibly corresponds to TRBD1 (5 bases). Per the germline V gene, CDR1 is MNHEY and CDR2 is SVGAGI. The CDR3 length is 13 residues. V was clipped by 4 bases and J by 6 bases, with 12 bases between them. CDR3 nucleotides: TGTGCCAGCAGTTCAACGGAGGGGAATGGCTACACCTTC. The encoded protein is CASSSTEGNGYTF.

This clonotype came up once. This sequence joins TRBV21-1 and TRBJ2-5; TRBD2 was called by the table and not checked on the DNA. TRBV21-1 is deemed a pseudogene. The length of the CDR3 is 14 residues. DNA for the CDR3: TGTGCCAGCAGCACTAGCGTTCCTCAAGAGACCCAGTACTTC. This codes for CASSTSVPQETQYF.

This clonotype was picked up a small number of times. V and J are TRBV10-1 and TRBJ1-5; no clear D gene. Trimming removed 3 bases from V and 6 bases from J, with 12 bases in between. The CDR3 sequence is 14 residues long. CDR1 and CDR2 from the germline V gene are WNHNN and SYGVQD (reference sequence). Here the CDR3 reads CASSDGSASQPQHF. DNA of the CDR3: TGCGCCAGCAGTGATGGGTCAGCGTCTCAGCCCCAGCATTTT.

A few counts support this clonotype. This chain links TRBV4-3 with TRBJ2-1; 7 bases fit TRBD2. This CDR3 spans 14 amino acids. J was trimmed by 6 bases and V by 4 bases; bases with no gene match: 6. CDR1 is LGHNA and CDR2 is YSLEER in the germline V gene. CDR3 sequence: CASSRGAGFNEQFF. CDR3 DNA sequence: TGCGCCAGCAGCCGAGGAGCGGGATTCAATGAGCAGTTCTTC.

This clonotype was counted a few times. The chain joins TRBV12-3 or TRBV12-4 to TRBJ1-6, with a weak D call TRBD1 (6 bases). V was cut by 4 bases and J by 11 bases, with 12 bases left in between. This CDR3 is 13 amino acids long. The CDR3 DNA is TGTGCCAGCAGTTCAGAACAGGGAGCACCCCTCCACTTT. Residues: CASSSEQGAPLHF.

V gene TRBV10-3 combines with J gene TRBJ2-7; D not certain. Germline-derived CDR1 and CDR2 are ENHRY and SYGVKD. The germline V and J ends were trimmed by 2 bases and 1 base, with 9 bases remaining between them. The CDR3 totals 14 residues. CDR3 residues: CAISEREWSYEQYF. The CDR3 DNA sequence: TGTGCCATCAGTGAGCGCGAGTGGTCCTACGAGCAGTACTTC.

In this sample, this clonotype turned up a few times. The gene calls are TRBV6-2 or TRBV6-3 and TRBJ2-2; 8 bases agree with TRBD2. The ends lost 7 bases at V and 3 bases at J; junction bases unmatched: 19. Germline V gene data show CDR1 as MNHEY and CDR2 as SVGEGT. There are 19 residues in the CDR3. DNA for the CDR3: TGTGCCAGCAAGCCGGGACTAGTAAAGGGCCCACCTGACACCGGGGAGCTGTTTTTT. This sequence encodes CASKPGLVKGPPDTGELFF.

The rearrangement joins TRBV10-2 to TRBJ1-1; D remains unclear. Germline CDR1 reads WSHSY; CDR2 reads SAAADI. The CDR3 runs to 13 residues. The V end lost 4 bases, the J end lost 11 bases, and 17 bases lay between the germline ends. The CDR3 reads CASSANGPPSAFF. The CDR3 region has the DNA TGCGCCAGCAGTGCTAACGGCCCCCCGAGTGCTTTCTTT.

DNA of the CDR3: TGCGCCAGCAGCATCGACAGGGCAACCTACGAGCAGTACTTC. Translation gives CASSIDRATYEQYF. The chain links TRBV5-1 to TRBJ2-7, with TRBD1 identical over 7 bases. With V trimmed by 4 bases and J by 2 bases, 6 bases remained unmatched. The CDR3 spans 14 residues. Germline loops: CDR1 SGHRS, CDR2 YFSETQ.

The chain couples TRBV24-1 to TRBJ2-2, with D perhaps TRBD2 (5 bases). Germline CDR1 and CDR2: KGHDR and SFDVKD. The CDR3 is 14 residues long. V gave up 4 bases and J gave up 2 bases, with 7 bases separating them. CDR3 sequence: CATSESGNTGELFF. The DNA for the CDR3 is TGTGCCACCAGTGAAAGCGGAAACACCGGGGAGCTGTTTTTT.

CDR3 nucleotides: TGTGCCAGCTCCGGGAGTGAAGAGACCCAGTACTTC. Protein product: CASSGSEETQYF. The gene calls are TRBV7-2 and TRBJ2-5; D is perhaps TRBD2 (6 bases). The CDR3 loop spans 12 amino acids. CDR1 SGHTA and CDR2 FQGNSA come from the germline V gene. Trimming left V 8 bases short and J 3 bases short, with 10 bases between.

The V gene is TRBV12-3 or TRBV12-4, the J gene TRBJ2-5, with 10 bases that match TRBD1. This CDR3 spans 16 amino acids. V trimming: 5 bases; J trimming: 0 bases; junction bases outside the gene matches: 6. In nucleotides, the CDR3 is TGTGCCAGCAGTACCCGACAGGGGGCCTACCAAGAGACCCAGTACTTC. This gives the protein CASSTRQGAYQETQYF.

In its sample, this clonotype was seen a few times. J is TRBJ2-7 and V is TRBV20-1; D ambiguous. Trimming took 2 bases from V and 7 from J, leaving 15 bases between them. There are 13 residues in the CDR3. The germline V gene has CDR1 DFQATT and CDR2 SNEGSKA (reference sequence). The CDR3 DNA sequence: TGCAGTGCTAGAACGGAGCTCCCTCGGGAGCAGTACTTC. Translation gives CSARTELPREQYF.

This clonotype came up a few times. The V and J genes are TRBV5-1 and TRBJ2-1, with 7 bases aligning to TRBD2. The CDR3 is 14 residues long. The junction had 5 bases not matched to a gene; V was cut back by 0 bases and J by 8 bases. The germline CDR1 and CDR2 sequences are SGHRS and YFSETQ. In nucleotides, the CDR3 is TGCGCCAGCAGCTTGGGGGGAGGGCCAGATGAGCAGTTCTTC. This gives the protein CASSLGGGPDEQFF.

J is TRBJ1-1 and V is TRBV4-1, with 9 bases lining up with TRBD1. CDR1 and CDR2 from the germline V gene are MGHRA and YSYEKL. There are 15 residues in the CDR3. V was pared by 5 bases and J by 1 base, with 5 bases of the junction left unmatched. The CDR3 spells CASSKGTGTNTEAFF. The CDR3 DNA reads TGCGCCAGCAGCAAAGGGACAGGGACGAACACTGAAGCTTTCTTT.

The chain couples TRBV6-5 to TRBJ1-5, with 8 nucleotides matching TRBD1. The CDR3 loop spans 18 amino acids. The junction had 18 bases not matched to a gene; V was cut back by 4 bases and J by 7 bases. The germline V gene has CDR1 MNHEY and CDR2 SVGAGI. For the CDR3, the DNA is TGTGCCAGCAGTTTACGACATGGACAGGGACGTAGCAGGCAGCCCCAGCATTTT. Protein product: CASSLRHGQGRSRQPQHF.

This clonotype turned up a few times. This chain uses TRBV24-1 with TRBJ2-3; possibly TRBD2 for D (5 bases). The CDR3 extends over 15 amino acids. V lost 4 bases and J 3 bases, leaving 13 bases between the germline ends. CDR1 KGHDR and CDR2 SFDVKD come from the germline V gene. DNA for the CDR3: TGTGCCACCAGTGAAGCTAGCACGGCTACAGATACGCAGTATTTT. This translates into CATSEASTATDTQYF.